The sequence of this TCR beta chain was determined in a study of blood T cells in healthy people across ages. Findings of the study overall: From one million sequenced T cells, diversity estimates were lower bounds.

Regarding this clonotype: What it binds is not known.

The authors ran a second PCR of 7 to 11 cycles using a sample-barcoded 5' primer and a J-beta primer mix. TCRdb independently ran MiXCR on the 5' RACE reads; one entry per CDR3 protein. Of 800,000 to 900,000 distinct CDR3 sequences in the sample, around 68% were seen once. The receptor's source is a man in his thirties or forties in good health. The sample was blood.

The CDR3 region has the DNA TGTGCCAGCAGCAAAATAGGGACAGACTACCCCTGGGGCTCCTACAATGAGCAGTTCTTC. Protein: CASSKIGTDYPWGSYNEQFF. The chain is built from TRBV7-3 and TRBJ2-1; 7 bases agree with TRBD1. Germline V gives CDR1 SGHTA, CDR2 FQGTGA. This CDR3 is 20 amino acids long. Germline trimming cut 5 bases from V and 0 bases from J; bases unmatched to any gene: 19. Together with reference TRBV7-3 and TRBJ2-1, the CDR3 gives the full variable domain: GAGVSQTPSNKVTEKGKYVELRCDPISGHTALYWYRQSLGQGPEFLIYFQGTGAADDSGLPNDRFFAVRPEGSVSTLKIQRTERGDSAVYLCASSKIGTDYPWGSYNEQFFGPGTRLTVL.